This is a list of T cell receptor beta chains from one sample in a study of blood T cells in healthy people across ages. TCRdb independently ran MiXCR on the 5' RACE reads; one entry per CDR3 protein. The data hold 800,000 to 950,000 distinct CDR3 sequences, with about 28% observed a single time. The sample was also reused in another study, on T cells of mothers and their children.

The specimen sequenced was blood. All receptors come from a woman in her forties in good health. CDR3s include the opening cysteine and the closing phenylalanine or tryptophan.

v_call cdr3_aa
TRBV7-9 CASSLEGGMALHF
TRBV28 CASRMTSGDNEQFF
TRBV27 CVSSSRGPYEQYF
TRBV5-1 CASRPGTSTSYEQYF
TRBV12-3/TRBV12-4 CASSSNRGKNYGYTF
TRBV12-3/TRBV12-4 CASSWGGRAKNIQYF
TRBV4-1 CASSHTSYEQYF
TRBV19 CASRDRASEAFF
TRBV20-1 CSARRGGRDEQFF
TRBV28 CASSPRGLIYEQYF
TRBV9 CASSVNPSGGATKNIQYF
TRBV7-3 CASSQSGTEASGASVPTF
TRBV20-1 CSANNYAWVSDTQYF
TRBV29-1 CSVDRGGDEQYF
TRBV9 CASSVAGGQFDGYTF
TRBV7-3 CASSLMGSNTEAFF
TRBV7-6 CASSSEGSLTNEKLFF
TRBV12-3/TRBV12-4 CASRRQGVQPQHF
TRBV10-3 CAIRGDTANTEAFF
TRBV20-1 CSARDPNEKLFF
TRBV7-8 CASSPPLRLAGMGEQYF
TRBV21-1 CASSRNPSGGYNEQFF
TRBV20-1 CSAYRAGDTQYF
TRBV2 CVCRGTPYNEQFF
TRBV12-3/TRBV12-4 CASSRRTGGLGAYGYTF
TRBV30 CAWSAGTRYNEQFF
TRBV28 CASSLNRWATSYEQYF
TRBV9 CASSAPGLADNNEQFF
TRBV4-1 CASSQDLGGEPTGELFF
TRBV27 CASSFGTDYEQYF
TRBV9 CASSAGGGGTYNEQFF
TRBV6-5 CASSYSREAGDRYNEQFF
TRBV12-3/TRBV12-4 CASSLLGGGYNEQFF
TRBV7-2 CASSLAGGGYNVQFF
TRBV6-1 CASSGTSSGNTIYF
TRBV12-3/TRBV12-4 CASSLDPFMADSNQPQHF
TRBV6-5 CASSSPSGVAEAFF